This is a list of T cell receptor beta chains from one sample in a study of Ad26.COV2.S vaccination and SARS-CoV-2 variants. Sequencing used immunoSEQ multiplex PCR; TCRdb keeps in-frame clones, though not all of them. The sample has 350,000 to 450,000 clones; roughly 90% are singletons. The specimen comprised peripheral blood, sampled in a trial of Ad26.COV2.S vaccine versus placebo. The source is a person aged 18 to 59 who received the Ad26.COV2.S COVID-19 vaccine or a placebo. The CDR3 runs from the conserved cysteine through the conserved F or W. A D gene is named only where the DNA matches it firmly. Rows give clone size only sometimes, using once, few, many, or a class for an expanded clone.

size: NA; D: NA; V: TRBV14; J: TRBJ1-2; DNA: TGTGCCAGCAGCCAAGTTCATGGTGGCAGCGGTGGCTACACCTTC; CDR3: CASSQVHGGSGGYTF
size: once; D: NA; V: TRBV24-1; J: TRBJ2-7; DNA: TGTGCCACCAGGGGACACCGGGAAGATGAGCAGTACTTC; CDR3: CATRGHREDEQYF
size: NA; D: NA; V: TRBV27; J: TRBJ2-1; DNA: TGTGCCAGCAGTTTTAGGGATTTCCACAATGAGCAGTTCTTC; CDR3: CASSFRDFHNEQFF
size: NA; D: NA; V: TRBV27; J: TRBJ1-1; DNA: TGTGCCAGCAGTTTAACGATGAACACTGAAGCTTTCTTT; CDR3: CASSLTMNTEAFF
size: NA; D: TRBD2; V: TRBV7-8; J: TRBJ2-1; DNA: TGTGCCAGCAGCTTAGCGCCGGGCGGGAGTTTAAGCCATGAGCAGTTCTTC; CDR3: CASSLAPGGSLSHEQFF
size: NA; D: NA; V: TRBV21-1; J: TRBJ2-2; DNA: TGTGCCAGCAGCAAAGGTTGTAAAATTAGGGGAGACACCGGGGAGCTGTTTTTT; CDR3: CASSKGCKIRGDTGELFF
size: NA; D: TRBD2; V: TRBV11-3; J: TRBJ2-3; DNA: TGTGCCAGCAGCTTAGGCGTTGGGAGCGGGAGGTCGGATACGCAGTATTTT; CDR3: CASSLGVGSGRSDTQYF
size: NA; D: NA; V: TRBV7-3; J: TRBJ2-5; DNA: TGTGCCAGCAGCTTACGCTGGCAAGAGACCCAGTACTTC; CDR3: CASSLRWQETQYF
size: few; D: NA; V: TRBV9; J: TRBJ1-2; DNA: TGTGCCAGCAGCGTAGAAGAGGGGCTCTATGGCTACACCTTC; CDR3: CASSVEEGLYGYTF
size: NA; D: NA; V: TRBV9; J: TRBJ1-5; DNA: TGTGCCAGCAGCCCGGGGACCCACAACCAGCCCCAGCATTTT; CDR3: CASSPGTHNQPQHF
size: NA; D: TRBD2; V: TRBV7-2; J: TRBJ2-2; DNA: TGTGCCAGCAGCTCAACGCCTAGCGGGAGGACCGGGGAGCTGTTTTTT; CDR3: CASSSTPSGRTGELFF
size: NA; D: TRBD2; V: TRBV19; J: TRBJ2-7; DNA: TGTGCCAGTAGTATTGTAGCGGGAGGGCGGTACGAGCAGTACTTC; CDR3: CASSIVAGGRYEQYF
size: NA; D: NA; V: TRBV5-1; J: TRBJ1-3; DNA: TGCGCCAGCAGCCCGGTGCCCCTAGGGAACGGAAACACCATATATTTT; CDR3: CASSPVPLGNGNTIYF
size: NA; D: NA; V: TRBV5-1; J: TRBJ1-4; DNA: TGCGCCAGCAGCTTGGGTCAGGGGCATGAAAAACTGTTTTTT; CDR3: CASSLGQGHEKLFF
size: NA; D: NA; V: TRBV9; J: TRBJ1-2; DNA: TGTGCCAGCAGCGTAGGTACAGGAAACTATGGCTACACCTTC; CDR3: CASSVGTGNYGYTF